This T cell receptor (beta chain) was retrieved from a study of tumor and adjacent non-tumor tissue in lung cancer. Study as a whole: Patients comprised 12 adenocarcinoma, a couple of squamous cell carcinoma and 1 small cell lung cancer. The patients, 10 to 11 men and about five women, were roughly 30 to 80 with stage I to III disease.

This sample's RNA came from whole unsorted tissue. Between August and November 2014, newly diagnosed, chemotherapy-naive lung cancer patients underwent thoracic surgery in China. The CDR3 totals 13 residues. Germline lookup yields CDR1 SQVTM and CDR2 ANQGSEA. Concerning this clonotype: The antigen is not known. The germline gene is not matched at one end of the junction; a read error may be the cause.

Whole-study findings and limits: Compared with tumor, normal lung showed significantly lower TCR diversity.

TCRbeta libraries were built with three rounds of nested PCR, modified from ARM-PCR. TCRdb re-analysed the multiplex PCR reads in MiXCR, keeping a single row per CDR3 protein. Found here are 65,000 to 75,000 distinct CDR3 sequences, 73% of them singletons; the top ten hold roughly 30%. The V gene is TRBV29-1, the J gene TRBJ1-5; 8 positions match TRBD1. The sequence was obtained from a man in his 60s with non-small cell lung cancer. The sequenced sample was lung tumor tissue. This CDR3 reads CSVAGDRNQPQHF. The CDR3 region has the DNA TGCAGCGTTGCAGGGGACAGGAATCAGCCCCAACATTTT.